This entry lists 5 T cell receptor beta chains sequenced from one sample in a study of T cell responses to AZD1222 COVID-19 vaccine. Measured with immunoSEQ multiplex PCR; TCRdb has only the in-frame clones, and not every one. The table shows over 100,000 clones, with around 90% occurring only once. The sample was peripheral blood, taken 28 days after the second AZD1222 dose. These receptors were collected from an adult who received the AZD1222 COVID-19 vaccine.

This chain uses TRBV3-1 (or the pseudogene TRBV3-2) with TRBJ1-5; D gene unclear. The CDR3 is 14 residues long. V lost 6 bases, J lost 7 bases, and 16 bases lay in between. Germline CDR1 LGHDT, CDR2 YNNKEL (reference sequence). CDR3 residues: CASSSAGREQPQHF. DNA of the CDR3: TGTGCCAGCAGTTCCGCTGGGAGGGAGCAGCCCCAGCATTTT.

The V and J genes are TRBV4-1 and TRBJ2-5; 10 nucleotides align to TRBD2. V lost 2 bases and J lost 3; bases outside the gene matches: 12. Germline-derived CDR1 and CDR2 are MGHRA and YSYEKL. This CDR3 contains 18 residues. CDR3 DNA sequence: TGCGCCAGCAGCCAATGGGTCGGACTAGCGGTTACTGAAGAGACCCAGTACTTC. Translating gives CASSQWVGLAVTEETQYF.

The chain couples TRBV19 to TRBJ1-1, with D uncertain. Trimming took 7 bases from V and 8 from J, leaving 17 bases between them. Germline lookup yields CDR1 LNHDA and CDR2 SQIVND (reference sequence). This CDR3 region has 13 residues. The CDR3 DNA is TGTGCCAGTACTACGAGAAGAGCCCCGGAAGCTTTCTTT. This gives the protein CASTTRRAPEAFF.

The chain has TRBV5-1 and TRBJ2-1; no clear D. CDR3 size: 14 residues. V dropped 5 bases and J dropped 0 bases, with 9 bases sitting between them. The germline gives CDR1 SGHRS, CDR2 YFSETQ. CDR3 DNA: TGCGCCAGCAGAAGGGCTGGCTCCTACAATGAGCAGTTCTTC. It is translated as CASRRAGSYNEQFF.

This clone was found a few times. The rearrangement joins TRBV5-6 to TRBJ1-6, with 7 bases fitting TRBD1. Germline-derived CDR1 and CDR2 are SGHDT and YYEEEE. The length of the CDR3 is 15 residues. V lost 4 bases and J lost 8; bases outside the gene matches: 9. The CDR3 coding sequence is TGTGCCAGCAGCCTACAGGGGCGCCTTTATTCACCCCTCCACTTT. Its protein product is CASSLQGRLYSPLHF.